One sample yielded the 3 T cell receptor beta chains listed below, sequenced in a study of shared clonotypes between healthy human individuals (dated by TCRdb to about 2020). The library was made by the immunoSEQ multiplex PCR assay. TCRdb mirrors the immuneACCESS table, restricted to in-frame sequences. Some clones are absent from its copies; in checked studies, under half trace to an unresolved V gene, and the reason for the others is unknown. The sample includes 450,000 to 500,000 clones, with around 85% observed a single time. The ten largest clones add up to more than 9.5% of the sample. The sequencing sample was made of PBMCs. These receptors all stem from a middle-aged woman in good health. Some clones in this sample may be carry-over from other donors' samples.

The CDR3 DNA is TGTGCCAGCAGCTCGGTAGCGGGGACGAACACCGGGGAGCTGTTTTTT. It is translated as CASSSVAGTNTGELFF. This rearrangement joins TRBV7-8 to TRBJ2-2; TRBD2 agrees at 8 bases. Germline-derived CDR1 and CDR2 are SGHVS and FQNEAQ. The CDR3 contains 16 residues. V gave up 4 bases and J gave up 0 bases; unmatched junction bases: 4.

To note about this clone: A read error is likely here: a far larger clone is one base away. Given the absence of the conserved phenylalanine or tryptophan at the CDR3 end, a read error is likely. This rearrangement joins TRBV29-1 to TRBJ1-1; D is possibly TRBD1 (5 bases). The germline CDR1 and CDR2 sequences are SQVTM and ANQGSEA. V was cut by 3 bases and J by 4 bases, with 12 bases left in between. The CDR3 is 13 amino acids. The CDR3 is CSVDYGGGTEAFL. The CDR3 DNA is TGCAGCGTTGATTATGGTGGGGGCACTGAAGCTTTCCTT.

This clone has a handful of counts. CDR3 amino acids: CASSQATGQLNEQFF. Written as DNA, the CDR3 is TGTGCCAGCAGCCAAGCGACGGGCCAACTTAATGAGCAGTTCTTC. The rearrangement links TRBV4-2 to TRBJ2-1; D gene uncertain. Germline lookup yields CDR1 LGHNA and CDR2 YNFKEQ. With 1 base removed from V and 7 bases from J, the gap between germline ends came to 14 bases. The CDR3 sequence is 15 residues long.